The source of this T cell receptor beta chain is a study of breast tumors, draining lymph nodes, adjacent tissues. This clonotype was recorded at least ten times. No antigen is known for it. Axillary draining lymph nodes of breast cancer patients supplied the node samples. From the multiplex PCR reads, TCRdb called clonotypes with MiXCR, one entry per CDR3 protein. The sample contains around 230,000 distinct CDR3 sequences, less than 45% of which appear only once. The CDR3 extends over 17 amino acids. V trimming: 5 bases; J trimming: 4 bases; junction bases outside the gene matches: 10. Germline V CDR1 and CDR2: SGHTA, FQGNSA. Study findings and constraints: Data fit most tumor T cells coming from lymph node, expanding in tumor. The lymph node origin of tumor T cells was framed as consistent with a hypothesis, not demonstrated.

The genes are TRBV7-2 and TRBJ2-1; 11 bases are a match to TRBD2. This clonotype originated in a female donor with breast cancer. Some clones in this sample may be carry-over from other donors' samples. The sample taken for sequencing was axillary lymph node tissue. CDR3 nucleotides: TGTGCCAGCAGCCAAGTGGGTACTAGCGGGGGATACAATGAGCAGTTCTTC. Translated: CASSQVGTSGGYNEQFF.